The rows below give T cell receptor beta chains drawn from one sample of a study of neoadjuvant anti-PD-1 for oral cavity cancer. Generated by immunoSEQ multiplex PCR, the TCRdb table keeps only in-frame clones and is missing some. Here the sample spans about 42,000 clones, approximately 80% being singletons. The material sequenced was PBMCs, taken after nivolumab (anti-PD-1) treatment. Receptors were obtained from a person between 40 and 79 years old with oral cavity squamous cell carcinoma. Each CDR3 is given with its conserved first and last residue. The order of the fields is CDR3 length, D gene, J gene, V gene, clone size, CDR3 DNA, CDR3 protein. The D gene is left open where the match is weak. Some rows have no size entry. The others give once, few or many, or a class for an expanded clone.

cdr3_length: 14
d_call: -
j_call: TRBJ2-7
v_call: TRBV18
clone_size: -
cdr3_nt: TGTGCCAGCTCACCTGACCGACAGGCCTACGAGCAGTACTTC
cdr3_aa: CASSPDRQAYEQYF

cdr3_length: 13
d_call: -
j_call: TRBJ1-1
v_call: TRBV10-1
clone_size: -
cdr3_nt: TGCGCCAGCAGACAGGAAATGAACACTGAAGCTTTCTTT
cdr3_aa: CASRQEMNTEAFF

cdr3_length: 13
d_call: TRBD1
j_call: TRBJ1-1
v_call: TRBV2
clone_size: -
cdr3_nt: TGTGCCAGCTGGACAGGGCGGGTATCTGAAGCTTTCTTT
cdr3_aa: CASWTGRVSEAFF

cdr3_length: 16
d_call: TRBD1
j_call: TRBJ1-2
v_call: TRBV19
clone_size: -
cdr3_nt: TGTGCCAGTAGCCCCGGACAGGGGGCGTTTACTAATGGCTACACCTTC
cdr3_aa: CASSPGQGAFTNGYTF

cdr3_length: 17
d_call: TRBD1
j_call: TRBJ2-7
v_call: TRBV4-1
clone_size: -
cdr3_nt: TGCGCCAGCAGCCAAGAAGGACAGGGAGAGATCGCCTACGAGCAGTACTTC
cdr3_aa: CASSQEGQGEIAYEQYF

cdr3_length: 16
d_call: TRBD1
j_call: TRBJ2-1
v_call: TRBV29-1
clone_size: -
cdr3_nt: TGCAGCGTTGAGGGAGGCGGGGACAGGGGGGACAATGAGCAGTTCTTC
cdr3_aa: CSVEGGGDRGDNEQFF

cdr3_length: 14
d_call: -
j_call: TRBJ2-7
v_call: TRBV6-6
clone_size: once
cdr3_nt: TGTGCCAGCAGCCGCGGGGTGCTCTCCTACGAGCAGTACTTC
cdr3_aa: CASSRGVLSYEQYF

cdr3_length: 13
d_call: TRBD2
j_call: TRBJ2-5
v_call: TRBV11-2
clone_size: -
cdr3_nt: TGTGCCAGCAGCCCGCGGGAGGTGAAGACCCAGTACTTC
cdr3_aa: CASSPREVKTQYF

cdr3_length: 14
d_call: -
j_call: TRBJ1-6
v_call: TRBV5-6
clone_size: -
cdr3_nt: TGTGCCAGCAGCTTGGGGTTGGGCAATTCACCCCTCCACTTT
cdr3_aa: CASSLGLGNSPLHF

cdr3_length: 15
d_call: -
j_call: TRBJ1-1
v_call: TRBV7-8
clone_size: -
cdr3_nt: TGTGCCAGCAGCTTAGACCGGGCCCCCTCCACTGAAGCTTTCTTT
cdr3_aa: CASSLDRAPSTEAFF

cdr3_length: 15
d_call: -
j_call: TRBJ2-7
v_call: TRBV4-1
clone_size: -
cdr3_nt: TGCGCCAGCAGCCAAGGGTTGCGGGTGGGTTACGAGCAGTACTTC
cdr3_aa: CASSQGLRVGYEQYF

cdr3_length: 12
d_call: -
j_call: TRBJ2-7
v_call: TRBV10-3
clone_size: -
cdr3_nt: TGTGCCATCAGTGAAGTAGCCTACGAGCAGTACTTC
cdr3_aa: CAISEVAYEQYF

cdr3_length: 14
d_call: TRBD1
j_call: TRBJ1-1
v_call: TRBV6-1
clone_size: -
cdr3_nt: TGTGCCAACATTGACAGGGCCTTGAACACTGAAGCTTTCTTT
cdr3_aa: CANIDRALNTEAFF

cdr3_length: 16
d_call: -
j_call: TRBJ1-5
v_call: TRBV21-1
clone_size: -
cdr3_nt: TGTGCCAGCAGCAAAGTGTGGCCAGTACGCAATCAGCCCCAGCATTTT
cdr3_aa: CASSKVWPVRNQPQHF

cdr3_length: 16
d_call: -
j_call: TRBJ1-5
v_call: TRBV19
clone_size: -
cdr3_nt: TGTGCCAGTAGCCCCGGGACACTTCTGAGGAATCAGCCCCAGCATTTT
cdr3_aa: CASSPGTLLRNQPQHF

cdr3_length: 16
d_call: -
j_call: TRBJ1-6
v_call: TRBV9
clone_size: once
cdr3_nt: TGTGCCAGCAGCCCCAACCGGGGAAATACTAATTCACCCCTCCACTTT
cdr3_aa: CASSPNRGNTNSPLHF

cdr3_length: 12
d_call: -
j_call: TRBJ2-3
v_call: TRBV7-6
clone_size: once
cdr3_nt: TGTGCCAGCAGCTCGGGGAGAGATACGCAGTATTTT
cdr3_aa: CASSSGRDTQYF

cdr3_length: 14
d_call: -
j_call: TRBJ1-1
v_call: TRBV10-3
clone_size: once
cdr3_nt: TGTGCCATCAGTGAGTCTGGGGGGAACACTGAAGCTTTCTTT
cdr3_aa: CAISESGGNTEAFF

cdr3_length: 15
d_call: TRBD2
j_call: TRBJ2-2
v_call: TRBV5-1
clone_size: -
cdr3_nt: TGCGCCAGCAGCTTGTCACTAGCGGACACCGGGGAGCTGTTTTTT
cdr3_aa: CASSLSLADTGELFF

cdr3_length: 11
d_call: -
j_call: TRBJ1-3
v_call: TRBV29-1
clone_size: -
cdr3_nt: TGCAGCTACTTGGCGGGAAACACCATATATTTT
cdr3_aa: CSYLAGNTIYF

cdr3_length: 16
d_call: TRBD2
j_call: TRBJ2-1
v_call: TRBV27
clone_size: -
cdr3_nt: TGTGCCAGCAGTTTATCTTTGGCGGGAGTCGGGGATGAGCAGTTCTTC
cdr3_aa: CASSLSLAGVGDEQFF

cdr3_length: 14
d_call: -
j_call: TRBJ2-2
v_call: TRBV5-1
clone_size: -
cdr3_nt: TGCGCCAGCAGCTCCTCAGGGAATACCGGGGAGCTGTTTTTT
cdr3_aa: CASSSSGNTGELFF

cdr3_length: 17
d_call: -
j_call: TRBJ1-6
v_call: TRBV11-2
clone_size: -
cdr3_nt: TGTGCCAGCAGCTCAAAAATATCGGCAGTAAATAATTCACCCCTCCACTTT
cdr3_aa: CASSSKISAVNNSPLHF